The clone carrying this T cell receptor beta chain was seen only once. CDR1 and CDR2 (germline): SGDLS, YYNGEE. The V end was cut by 4 bases, the J end by 0 bases, with 17 bases between. The CDR3 length is 16 residues. This sample is drawn from a study of control samples from healthy donors and cancer patients. Profiled with immunoSEQ multiplex PCR; TCRdb holds only in-frame clones, not every one. The sample lists around 84,000 clones, 75% to 85% occurring once. The sample was PBMCs. The TCR comes from a man in his sixties with head and neck cancer. The V call is TRBV9, the J call TRBJ2-7; no firm D call. The CDR3 coding sequence is TGTGCCAGCAGCCCCCGAGCCAGCGAGAGCTCCTACGAGCAGTACTTC. Its protein is CASSPRASESSYEQYF.